This passage covers 18 T cell receptor beta chains from one sample sequenced in a study of T cells in Graves' hyperthyroidism and ophthalmopathy. Template material for amplifying TCR beta CDR3 regions consisted of RNA transcripts. First-round RT-PCR targeting the TCR CDR3 was performed with the HTBI primer set. TCRdb re-analysed the multiplex PCR reads in MiXCR, keeping a single row per CDR3 protein. The table has about 290,000 distinct CDR3 sequences, roughly 15% seen once. Specimen: blood. The receptor source for this set is a woman in her thirties or forties with Graves' hyperthyroidism.

This clonotype was recorded at least ten times. CDR3 sequence (DNA): TGCAGTGCTTTGGATGCCGGGACAGGGAATGAAAAACTGTTTTTT. This translates into CSALDAGTGNEKLFF. This chain uses TRBV20-1 with TRBJ1-4, with 9 bases fitting TRBD1. This CDR3 has 15 residues. Germline V CDR1 and CDR2: DFQATT, SNEGSKA (reference sequence). V gave up 5 bases and J gave up 5 bases; unmatched junction bases: 9.

This clonotype was seen at least ten times. V and J are TRBV3-1 and TRBJ2-7; D gene ambiguous. The CDR3 runs to 12 residues. Germline V gene data show CDR1 as LGHDT and CDR2 as YNNKEL (reference sequence). V shed 4 bases and J shed 3 bases, with 7 bases lying between them. Written as DNA, the CDR3 is TGTGCCAGCAGCCGGGATATCTACGAGCAGTACTTC. This codes for CASSRDIYEQYF.

The table lists this clonotype with many counts. This chain links TRBV20-1 with TRBJ1-6, with 7 bases aligning to TRBD1. Germline V lookup: CDR1 DFQATT, CDR2 SNEGSKA (reference sequence). The CDR3 has 14 residues. With 0 bases clipped from V and 5 bases from J, the junction kept 1 base outside the gene matches. In nucleotides, the CDR3 is TGCAGTGCTAGAGATGGACAGGATAATTCACCCCTCCACTTT. This encodes CSARDGQDNSPLHF.

This clonotype was counted many times. The chain recombines TRBV4-2 with TRBJ2-1; perhaps TRBD2 as D (6 bases). The V gene lost 0 bases and the J gene lost 6 bases, with 12 bases spanning the gap. This CDR3 is built from 15 residues. CDR1 and CDR2 from the germline V gene are LGHNA and YNFKEQ. CDR3 sequence: CASSQDFAGSNEQFF. CDR3 DNA sequence: TGTGCCAGCAGCCAAGATTTTGCGGGAAGCAATGAGCAGTTCTTC.

This clonotype has only a few counts. This chain links TRBV7-3 with TRBJ2-5; D perhaps matches TRBD2 (5 bases). CDR3 length: 13 amino acids. V was pared by 5 bases and J by 5 bases, with 12 bases between. Germline CDR1 is SGHTA and CDR2 is FQGTGA. DNA for the CDR3: TGTGCCAGCAGCCGAGGGAACGGGGAGACCCAGTACTTC. This codes for CASSRGNGETQYF.

This clonotype occurred many times. The V call is TRBV12-3 or TRBV12-4, the J call TRBJ1-1; D unclear. CDR3 length: 15 amino acids. Trimming left V 1 base short and J 0 bases short, with 9 bases between. Here the CDR3 reads CASSLGGGLNTEAFF. Here the CDR3 DNA reads TGTGCCAGCAGTTTAGGGGGAGGGCTGAACACTGAAGCTTTCTTT.

This sequence joins TRBV3-1 and TRBJ2-7; TRBD1 is a possible D gene (6 bases). V was cut by 1 base and J by 7 bases, with 14 bases left in between. CDR3 length: 14 amino acids. The germline V gene has CDR1 LGHDT and CDR2 YNNKEL (reference sequence). The CDR3 region has the DNA TGTGCCAGCAGCCAAGCAGGGGTAGTAACTGAGCAGTACTTC. Translating gives CASSQAGVVTEQYF.

This clonotype came up many times. V usage is TRBV28 and J usage is TRBJ2-3; 11 positions match TRBD2. The CDR3 has 15 amino acids. Per germline, CDR1 MDHEN and CDR2 SYDVKM. Trimming took 7 bases from V and 3 from J; bases not matched to a gene: 6. The CDR3 DNA sequence: TGTGCCAGCAAAGAACTAGCGGGAGTAACAGATACGCAGTATTTT. This sequence encodes CASKELAGVTDTQYF.

The sample holds many counts of this clonotype. The rearrangement joins TRBV6-1 to TRBJ2-7; TRBD2 aligns across 10 bases. V shed 5 bases, J shed 2 bases, and the junction held 9 bases outside the gene matches. This CDR3 comprises 16 residues. Germline lookup yields CDR1 MNHNS and CDR2 SASEGT. CDR3 residues: CASSFPSGRGTYEQYF. Here the CDR3 DNA reads TGTGCCAGCAGTTTTCCCAGCGGGAGGGGTACCTACGAGCAGTACTTC.

This clonotype was observed at least ten times. The J gene is TRBJ1-2, the V gene TRBV30; D remains ambiguous. Per germline, CDR1 GTSNPN and CDR2 SVGIG (reference sequence). The V end lost 3 bases, the J end lost 8 bases, and 16 bases lay between the germline ends. The CDR3 runs 13 residues. The DNA of the CDR3 is TGTGCCTGGAGCTACCCCACCCTTGGGGGCTACACCTTC. Its protein is CAWSYPTLGGYTF.

This clonotype has at least ten counts. V and J are TRBV27 and TRBJ2-1; tentatively, D is TRBD2 (5 bases). Germline CDR1 and CDR2: MNHEY and SMNVEV (reference sequence). The CDR3 is 16 amino acids. Trimming shortened V by 5 bases and J by 0 bases, and 14 bases separated the two germline ends. The CDR3 reads CASSPRAGSSYNEQFF. Written as DNA, the CDR3 is TGTGCCAGCAGTCCCCGGGCTGGGAGCTCCTACAATGAGCAGTTCTTC.

This clonotype was seen many times. The V call is TRBV12-3 or TRBV12-4, the J call TRBJ1-2; D unclear. This CDR3 has 14 amino acids. Deletions cut 3 bases from V and 4 bases from J, with 12 bases between. For the CDR3, the DNA is TGTGCCAGCAGTTTTGGGAAGTGGGGCTATGGCTACACCTTC. It specifies CASSFGKWGYGYTF.

This clonotype was seen repeatedly, ten times or more. The CDR3 loop reads CSARRGANTGELFF. The CDR3 DNA sequence: TGCAGTGCTAGACGGGGGGCGAACACCGGGGAGCTGTTTTTT. This chain joins TRBV20-1 and TRBJ2-2, with TRBD2 matching over 7 bases. CDR3 length: 14 amino acids. Germline values: CDR1 DFQATT, CDR2 SNEGSKA (reference sequence). The J segment lost 0 bases and the V segment lost 2 bases, leaving 0 bases of the junction unmatched.

This clonotype was found many times. The gene calls are TRBV18 and TRBJ1-2, with a possible D match to TRBD1 (5 bases). This CDR3 is built from 14 residues. Germline assignment: CDR1 KGHSH and CDR2 LQKENI. V dropped 3 bases and J dropped 3 bases, with 11 bases sitting between them. The DNA of the CDR3 is TGTGCCAGCTCACCGAAGGGCAGGGACTATGGCTACACCTTC. Protein product: CASSPKGRDYGYTF. Looking up the rest from reference TRBV18 and TRBJ1-2 gives the full variable domain: NAGVMQNPRHLVRRRGQEARLRCSPMKGHSHVYWYRQLPEEGLKFMVYLQKENIIDESGMPKERFSAEFPKEGPSILRIQQVVRGDSAAYFCASSPKGRDYGYTFGSGTRLTVV.

This clonotype was recorded at least ten times. V is TRBV3-1 and J is TRBJ1-5; D not resolved. CDR1 LGHDT and CDR2 YNNKEL come from the germline V gene (reference sequence). This CDR3 has 15 residues. V lost 3 bases and J lost 0, with 9 bases in between. The CDR3 protein is CASSHGRVSNQPQHF. The CDR3 nucleotides read TGTGCCAGCAGCCATGGGCGGGTTAGCAATCAGCCCCAGCATTTT.

This clonotype has a count of ten or more. This rearrangement joins TRBV6-5 to TRBJ1-1; the D is unclear. CDR1 MNHEY and CDR2 SVGAGI come from the germline V gene. The CDR3 runs 15 residues. V was pared by 0 bases and J by 3 bases, with 11 bases between. CDR3 amino acids: CASSYSLGLDTEAFF. CDR3 sequence (DNA): TGTGCCAGCAGTTACTCTTTGGGCCTCGACACTGAAGCTTTCTTT.

Many counts were recorded for this clonotype. V usage is TRBV6-1 and J usage is TRBJ2-7; TRBD1 matches at 8 bases. This CDR3 region has 16 residues. Germline V gene sequence: CDR1 MNHNS, CDR2 SASEGT. V dropped 5 bases and J dropped 3; count of bases not matched to a gene: 12. CDR3 sequence reads: CASSSYAWTGNYEQYF. DNA of the CDR3: TGTGCCAGCAGTTCTTACGCCTGGACAGGGAACTACGAGCAGTACTTC.

This sequence joins TRBV11-3 and TRBJ2-3, with D perhaps TRBD1 (5 bases). From germline, CDR1 is SGHNT and CDR2 YENEEA. The CDR3 spans 16 residues. The V gene lost 3 bases and the J gene lost 3 bases, with 16 bases spanning the gap. The CDR3 sequence is CASSLEKGLGTDTQYF. The CDR3 nucleotides read TGTGCCAGCAGCTTGGAAAAGGGGCTAGGGACAGATACGCAGTATTTT.